The source of this TCR beta chain is a study of radiotherapy plus CTLA-4 blockade in lung cancer. The CDR3 runs 10 residues. V lost 9 bases, J lost 7 bases, and 9 bases lay in between. Germline V gene sequence: CDR1 MDHEN, CDR2 SYDVKM. The table lists this clone with a count of one. The assay was immunoSEQ multiplex PCR, and TCRdb's table has in-frame clones only and misses some. This table holds 30,000 to 35,000 clones, approximately 66% found once. The source is a human donor with non-small cell lung cancer who had stable disease on radiotherapy plus ipilimumab. The sample was peripheral blood, taken from a patient treated with radiotherapy plus ipilimumab. The genes are TRBV28 and TRBJ1-1; D remains ambiguous. The CDR3 spells CASATDEAFF. CDR3 sequence (DNA): TGTGCCAGTGCTACAGATGAAGCTTTCTTT.